This TCR beta chain was identified in a study of OX40 agonist ivuxolimab in advanced cancers. The protocol was immunoSEQ multiplex PCR, while the TCRdb copy is restricted to in-frame clones and leaves out a portion. The table shows tens of thousands of clones, with around 89% occurring only once. CDR3 length: 14 residues. Germline V gene data show CDR1 as SEHNR and CDR2 as FQNEAQ (reference sequence). The V and J ends lost 0 bases and 9 bases, in that order; junction bases with no gene match: 5. The receptor comes from an adult with an advanced solid tumor such as melanoma, head and neck, liver or kidney cancer. The sequences come from CD4+ or CD8+ T cells sorted from blood, collected in a trial of the OX40 agonist ivuxolimab. The chain carries TRBV7-9 and TRBJ2-1; 7 bases fit TRBD2. In nucleotides, the CDR3 is TGTGCCAGCAGCTTAGCCCTTGGGGGGGTTGAGCAGTTCTTC. Translating it yields CASSLALGGVEQFF.